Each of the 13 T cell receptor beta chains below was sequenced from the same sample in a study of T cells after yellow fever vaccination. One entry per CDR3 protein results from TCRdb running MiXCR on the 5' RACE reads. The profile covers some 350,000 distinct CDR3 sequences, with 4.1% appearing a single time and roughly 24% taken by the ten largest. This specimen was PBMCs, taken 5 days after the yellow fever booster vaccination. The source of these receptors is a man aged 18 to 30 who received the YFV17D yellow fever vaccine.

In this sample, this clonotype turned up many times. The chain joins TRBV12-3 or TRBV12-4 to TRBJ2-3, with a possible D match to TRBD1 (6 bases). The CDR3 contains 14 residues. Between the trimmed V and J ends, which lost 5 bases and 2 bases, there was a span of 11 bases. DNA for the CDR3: TGTGCCAGCAGTCCCCGGGACAACACAGATACGCAGTATTTT. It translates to CASSPRDNTDTQYF.

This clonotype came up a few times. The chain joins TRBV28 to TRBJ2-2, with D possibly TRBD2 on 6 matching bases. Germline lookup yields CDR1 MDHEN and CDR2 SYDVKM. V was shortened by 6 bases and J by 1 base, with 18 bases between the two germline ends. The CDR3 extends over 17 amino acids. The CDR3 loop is CASSSLGIGGNTGELFF. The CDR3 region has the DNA TGTGCCAGCAGCTCGTTAGGCATCGGGGGGAACACCGGGGAGCTGTTTTTT.

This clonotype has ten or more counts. The CDR3 protein is CASSDRGDYNEQFF. In nucleotides, the CDR3 is TGTGCCAGCAGTGACAGGGGGGATTACAATGAGCAGTTCTTC. The chain recombines TRBV6-4 with TRBJ2-1; D could derive from TRBD1 or TRBD2 (6 bases each). Looked up from germline, CDR1 is MRHNA and CDR2 is SNTAGT. V was cut by 2 bases and J by 4 bases, with 9 bases left in between. The CDR3 has 14 amino acids.

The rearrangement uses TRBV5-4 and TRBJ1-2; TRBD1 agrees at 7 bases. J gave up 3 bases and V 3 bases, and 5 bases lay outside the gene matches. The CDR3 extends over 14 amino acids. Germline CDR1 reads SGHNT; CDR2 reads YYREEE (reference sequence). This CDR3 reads CASSYPTGDYGYTF. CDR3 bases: TGTGCCAGCAGCTACCCAACAGGGGACTATGGCTACACCTTC.

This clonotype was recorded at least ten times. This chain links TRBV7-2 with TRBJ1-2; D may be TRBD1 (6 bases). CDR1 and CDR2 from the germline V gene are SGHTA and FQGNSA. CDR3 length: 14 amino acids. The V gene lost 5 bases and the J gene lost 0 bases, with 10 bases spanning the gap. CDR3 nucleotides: TGTGCCAGCAGCCGGGACACTGCTAACTATGGCTACACCTTC. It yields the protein CASSRDTANYGYTF.

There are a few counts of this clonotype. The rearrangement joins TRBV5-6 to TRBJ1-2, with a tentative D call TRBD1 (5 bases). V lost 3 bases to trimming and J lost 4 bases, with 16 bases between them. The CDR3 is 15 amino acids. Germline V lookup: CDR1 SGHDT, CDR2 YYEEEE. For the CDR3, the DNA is TGTGCCAGCAGCTCAGGGCTAGCGCGGACCTATGGCTACACCTTC. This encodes CASSSGLARTYGYTF.

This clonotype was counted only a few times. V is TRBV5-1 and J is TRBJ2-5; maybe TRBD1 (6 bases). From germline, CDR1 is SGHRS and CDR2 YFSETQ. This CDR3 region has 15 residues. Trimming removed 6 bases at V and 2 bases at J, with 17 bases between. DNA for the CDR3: TGCGCCAGCACGTTGGCTGTTGGACAGCAAGAGACCCAGTACTTC. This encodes CASTLAVGQQETQYF. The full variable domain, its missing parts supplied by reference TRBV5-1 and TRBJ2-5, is KAGVTQTPRYLIKTRGQQVTLSCSPISGHRSVSWYQQTPGQGLQFLFEYFSETQRNKGNFPGRFSGRQFSNSRSEMNVSTLELGDSALYLCASTLAVGQQETQYFGPGTRLLVL.

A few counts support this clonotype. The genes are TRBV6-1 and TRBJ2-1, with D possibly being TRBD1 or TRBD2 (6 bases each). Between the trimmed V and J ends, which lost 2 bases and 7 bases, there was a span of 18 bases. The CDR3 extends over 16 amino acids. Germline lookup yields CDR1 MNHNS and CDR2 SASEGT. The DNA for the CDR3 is TGTGCCAGCAGTGAACGGGGGACACAATGGGGGAATGAGCAGTTCTTC. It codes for CASSERGTQWGNEQFF.

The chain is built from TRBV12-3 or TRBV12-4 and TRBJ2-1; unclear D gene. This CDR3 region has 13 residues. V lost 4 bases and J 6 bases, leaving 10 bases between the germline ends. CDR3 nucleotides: TGTGCCAGCAGTTGGGGTAGTTCCAATGAGCAGTTCTTC. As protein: CASSWGSSNEQFF.

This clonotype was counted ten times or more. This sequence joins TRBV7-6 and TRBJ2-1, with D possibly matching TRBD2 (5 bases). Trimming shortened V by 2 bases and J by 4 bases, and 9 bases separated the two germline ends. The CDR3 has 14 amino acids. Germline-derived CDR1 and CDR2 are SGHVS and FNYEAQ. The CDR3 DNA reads TGTGCCAGCAGCTTACTAGCACATTACAATGAGCAGTTCTTC. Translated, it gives CASSLLAHYNEQFF.

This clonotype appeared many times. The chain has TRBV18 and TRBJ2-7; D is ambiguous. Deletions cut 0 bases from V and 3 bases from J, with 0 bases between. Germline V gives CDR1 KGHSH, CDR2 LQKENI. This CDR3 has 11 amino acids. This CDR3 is CASSPPYEQYV. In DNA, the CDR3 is TGTGCCAGCTCACCACCCTACGAGCAGTACGTC.

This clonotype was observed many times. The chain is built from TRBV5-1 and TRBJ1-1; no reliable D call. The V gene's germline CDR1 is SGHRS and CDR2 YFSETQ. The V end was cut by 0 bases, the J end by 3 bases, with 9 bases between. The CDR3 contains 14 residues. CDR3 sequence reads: CASSLVSEYTEAFF. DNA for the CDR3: TGCGCCAGCAGCTTGGTTTCGGAGTACACTGAAGCTTTCTTT.

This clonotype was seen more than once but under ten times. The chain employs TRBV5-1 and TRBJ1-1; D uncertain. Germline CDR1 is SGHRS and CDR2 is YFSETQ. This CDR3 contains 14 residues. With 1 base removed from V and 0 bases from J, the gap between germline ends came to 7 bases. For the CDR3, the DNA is TGCGCCAGCAGCTTGTTCGATATGAACACTGAAGCTTTCTTT. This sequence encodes CASSLFDMNTEAFF.